One T cell receptor (beta chain) is described in this entry. This specimen comes from a study of technical replicates of blood from several donors. Profiled with immunoSEQ multiplex PCR; TCRdb holds only in-frame clones, not every one. The sample yields 70,000 to 85,000 clones, around 90% seen once. Trimming took 2 bases from V and 5 from J, leaving 13 bases between them. This CDR3 region has 15 residues. Germline CDR1 reads ENHRY; CDR2 reads SYGVKD. The sequence came from a human donor in good health. Source material: T cells isolated from PBMCs. This rearrangement joins TRBV10-3 to TRBJ1-5; D is unresolved. In nucleotides, the CDR3 is TGTGCCATCAGTGAGGGACTGCAAAGGCATCAGCCCCAGCATTTT. Its protein is CAISEGLQRHQPQHF.